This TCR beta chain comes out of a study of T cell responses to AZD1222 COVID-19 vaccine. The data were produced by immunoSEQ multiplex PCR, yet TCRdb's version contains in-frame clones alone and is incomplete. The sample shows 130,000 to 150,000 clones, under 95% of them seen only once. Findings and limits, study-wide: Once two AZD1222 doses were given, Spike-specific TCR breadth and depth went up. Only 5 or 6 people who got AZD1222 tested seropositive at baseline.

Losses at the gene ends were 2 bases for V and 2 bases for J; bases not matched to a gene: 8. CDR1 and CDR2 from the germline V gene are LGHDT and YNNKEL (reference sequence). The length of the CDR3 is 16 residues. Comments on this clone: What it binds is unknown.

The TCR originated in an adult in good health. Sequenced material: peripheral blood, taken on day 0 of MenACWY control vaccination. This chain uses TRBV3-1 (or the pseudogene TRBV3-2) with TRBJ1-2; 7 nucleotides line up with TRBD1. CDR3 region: CASSQLGGQRNYGYTF. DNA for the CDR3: TGTGCCAGCAGCCAATTAGGGGGACAGCGAAACTATGGCTACACCTTC.